These 20 T cell receptor beta chains originate from one sample sequenced in a study of cytomegalovirus exposure and HLA in healthy donors. It was with 60 Vbeta and 13 Jbeta primers that the PCR ran. Using immunoSEQ multiplex PCR, the repertoire was profiled, and TCRdb retains in-frame clones only, with some absent. The sample comprises 70,000 to 90,000 clones, roughly 63% of which are singletons, and 15% rests with the top ten. Sequencing was carried out using PBMCs. Receptors originate from a woman in her 40s in good health and CMV-seropositive.

In this sample, this clone turned up a few times. This chain connects TRBV21-1 to TRBJ1-4. TRBV21-1 is classified as a pseudogene. CDR3 length: 13 amino acids. For the CDR3, the DNA is TGTGCCAGCAGCAGCGTCTCTAATGAAAAACTGTTTTTT. This sequence encodes CASSSVSNEKLFF.

This clone appeared a single time. This rearrangement joins TRBV10-3 to TRBJ2-1; TRBD2 matches at 13 bases. The length of the CDR3 is 15 residues. The germline V gene has CDR1 ENHRY and CDR2 SYGVKD. With 7 bases clipped from V and 5 bases from J, the junction kept 5 bases outside the gene matches. The CDR3: CAIKSGLAGDNEQFF. The CDR3 bases are TGTGCCATCAAATCAGGACTAGCGGGAGACAATGAGCAGTTCTTC.

The genes are TRBV10-1 and TRBJ2-7; 8 bases align to TRBD2. Trimming at V came to 0 bases and at J to 6 bases, leaving 7 bases not matched to a gene. CDR1 is WNHNN, CDR2 SYGVQD, per germline (reference sequence). The CDR3 extends over 15 amino acids. CDR3 nucleotide sequence: TGCGCCAGCAGTGAGTCTCTGGCGGGAGGCTCCGAGCAGTACTTC. Protein: CASSESLAGGSEQYF.

The rearrangement links TRBV11-2 to TRBJ1-2, with 9 positions matching TRBD1. Germline CDR1 and CDR2: SGHAT and FQNNGV. With 4 bases clipped from V and 0 bases from J, the junction kept 3 bases outside the gene matches. The CDR3 runs 15 residues. The CDR3 region has the DNA TGTGCCAGCAGCTCGGGACAGGGCGCTAACTATGGCTACACCTTC. This sequence encodes CASSSGQGANYGYTF.

The chain has TRBV6-1 and TRBJ1-2; possible D gene TRBD1, 6 bases. CDR1 and CDR2 (germline): MNHNS, SASEGT. This CDR3 region has 14 residues. V lost 4 bases and J lost 2, with 11 bases in between. The CDR3 loop is CASSGTGLNYGYTF. The CDR3, as DNA: TGTGCCAGCAGTGGAACAGGGTTGAACTATGGCTACACCTTC.

CDR3 protein: CASSENPGQENTEAFF. CDR3 DNA: TGCGCCAGCAGTGAGAACCCGGGACAGGAAAACACTGAAGCTTTCTTT. The J gene is TRBJ1-1, the V gene TRBV10-1, with 8 bases identical to TRBD1. This CDR3 contains 16 residues. V lost 2 bases to trimming and J lost 2 bases; unmatched junction nucleotides: 7. Germline loops: CDR1 WNHNN, CDR2 SYGVQD (reference sequence).

This clone was counted between two and nine times. This chain uses TRBV5-8 with TRBJ2-6; D is unresolved. The CDR3 loop spans 16 amino acids. Germline assignment: CDR1 SGHTS and CDR2 YDEGEE. The V end lost 6 bases, the J end lost 0 bases, and 13 bases lay between the germline ends. In DNA form, the CDR3 reads TGTGCCAGCAACCCCGGCGGTACCTCTGGGGCCAACGTCCTGACTTTC. Its protein product is CASNPGGTSGANVLTF.

This clone occurred a few times. This rearrangement joins TRBV7-9 to TRBJ2-7; D call uncertain. V lost 7 bases and J lost 0, with 16 bases in between. The CDR3 has 15 amino acids. The germline V gene encodes CDR1 SEHNR and CDR2 FQNEAQ (reference sequence). The CDR3 is CASTPVHTVSYEQYF. Written as DNA, the CDR3 is TGTGCCAGCACCCCGGTCCATACTGTCTCCTACGAGCAGTACTTC.

The chain joins TRBV25-1 to TRBJ2-7; D is possibly TRBD2 (6 bases). The CDR3 runs to 13 residues. Trimming took off 4 bases at V and 3 bases at J, with 10 bases between the two ends. Germline assignment: CDR1 MGHDK and CDR2 SYGVNS. The CDR3 DNA is TGTGCCAGCAGTGGCCGGGAGCTCTACGAGCAGTACTTC. As protein: CASSGRELYEQYF.

The J gene is TRBJ2-2, the V gene TRBV30; D is unclear. CDR3 size: 15 residues. Trimming cost V 2 bases and J 0 bases, with 10 bases left between them. The germline V gene encodes CDR1 GTSNPN and CDR2 SVGIG (reference sequence). Written as DNA, the CDR3 is TGTGCCTGGAGTTTTGGCAATCCGAACACCGGGGAGCTGTTTTTT. Residues: CAWSFGNPNTGELFF.

The chain links TRBV13 to TRBJ1-3; D gene ambiguous. CDR3 length equals 14 residues. Germline V gives CDR1 PRHDT, CDR2 FYEKMQ (reference sequence). Between the trimmed V and J ends, which lost 5 bases and 0 bases, there was a span of 8 bases. CDR3 loop: CASSPLSSGNTIYF. CDR3 nucleotides: TGTGCCAGCAGCCCCCTTTCCTCTGGAAACACCATATATTTT.

Note on this clone: Germline is not matched at one junction end, which may reflect a read error. CDR3 bases: TGTGCCACCAGTTCTGGACAGGGGACCACTGAAGCTTTCTTT. Protein: CATSSGQGTTEAFF. This sequence joins TRBV28 and TRBJ1-1; 9 bases match TRBD1. Germline V lookup: CDR1 MDHEN, CDR2 SYDVKM. CDR3 size: 14 residues.

The sample holds a few counts of this clone. The CDR3: CASSPRSSYNEQFF. The CDR3 DNA is TGTGCCAGCAGTCCCCGGAGCTCCTACAATGAGCAGTTCTTC. J is TRBJ2-1 and V is TRBV6-6; D gene ambiguous. CDR1 is MNHNY and CDR2 is SVGAGI in the germline V gene (reference sequence). This CDR3 is built from 14 residues. Trimming shortened V by 5 bases and J by 0 bases, and 8 bases separated the two germline ends.

This clone was recorded only once. The rearrangement links TRBV15 to TRBJ1-5, with a tentative D call TRBD1 (5 bases). This CDR3 is built from 13 residues. Germline V gene sequence: CDR1 LNHNV, CDR2 YYDKDF (reference sequence). Trimming shortened V by 2 bases and J by 8 bases, and 10 bases separated the two germline ends. The CDR3, as DNA: TGTGCCACCAGCAGACAGGGTAAAGAGCCCCAGCATTTT. Its translation is CATSRQGKEPQHF.

The V gene is TRBV9, the J gene TRBJ2-7, with 11 bases that match TRBD2. CDR1 and CDR2 (germline): SGDLS, YYNGEE. The CDR3 has 16 residues. The ends lost 0 bases at V and 4 bases at J; junction bases unmatched: 6. The CDR3: CASSVGQLAGEYEQYF. CDR3 DNA: TGTGCCAGCAGCGTAGGTCAACTAGCGGGAGAATACGAGCAGTACTTC. Filled out from reference TRBV9 and TRBJ2-7, the complete variable domain reads DSGVTQTPKHLITATGQRVTLRCSPRSGDLSVYWYQQSLDQGLQFLIQYYNGEERAKGNILERFSAQQFPDLHSELNLSSLELGDSALYFCASSVGQLAGEYEQYFGPGTRLTVT.

This clone was detected only once. This chain joins TRBV7-6 and TRBJ1-1; D remains unclear. Germline V gives CDR1 SGHVS, CDR2 FNYEAQ. There are 16 residues in the CDR3. The ends were cut back, 5 bases at V and 1 base at J, with 17 bases in the middle. The CDR3 loop reads CASSPLSGMGNTEAFF. DNA of the CDR3: TGTGCCAGCAGCCCCCTATCGGGAATGGGGAACACTGAAGCTTTCTTT.

V and J are TRBV10-3 and TRBJ1-3; D remains unclear. The V end lost 0 bases, the J end lost 0 bases, and 12 bases lay between the germline ends. The CDR3 loop spans 17 amino acids. The germline CDR1 and CDR2 sequences are ENHRY and SYGVKD. CDR3 protein: CAISESIFSGSGNTIYF. Here the CDR3 DNA reads TGTGCCATCAGTGAGTCGATATTCTCGGGCTCTGGAAACACCATATATTTT.

V usage is TRBV25-1 and J usage is TRBJ2-5; 10 nucleotides agree with TRBD2. The CDR3 has 17 residues. The ends lost 2 bases at V and 5 bases at J; junction bases unmatched: 11. CDR1 is MGHDK and CDR2 is SYGVNS in the germline V gene. This CDR3 reads CASSEKREGLVWETQYF. The CDR3 DNA reads TGTGCCAGCAGTGAAAAGCGGGAGGGCCTTGTGTGGGAGACCCAGTACTTC.

The chain recombines TRBV28 with TRBJ1-2; TRBD1 matches at 8 bases. CDR1 is MDHEN and CDR2 is SYDVKM in the germline V gene. Trimming removed 6 bases from V and 0 bases from J; junction bases left unmatched: 3. The CDR3 runs 14 residues. CDR3 amino acids: CASSMTGANYGYTF. As DNA, the CDR3 is TGTGCCAGCAGCATGACAGGGGCTAACTATGGCTACACCTTC.

There are a few counts of this clone. This rearrangement joins TRBV7-6 to TRBJ1-1; the D is unclear. Germline V CDR1 and CDR2: SGHVS, FNYEAQ. Trimming took off 3 bases at V and 4 bases at J, with 9 bases between the two ends. This CDR3 is built from 13 residues. CDR3 sequence (DNA): TGTGCCAGCAGCTTGGAGGGAGGCACTGAAGCTTTCTTT. It yields the protein CASSLEGGTEAFF.